The 20 T cell receptor beta chains below all came from one sample that was sequenced in a study of tumor-infiltrating lymphocytes in primary liver carcinoma (dated by TCRdb to between 2016 and 2019). For sequencing, an Illumina HiSeq 2500 was employed. Using a constant-region primer and ProtoScript II reverse transcriptase, TCRbeta-specific cDNA was reverse-transcribed from about 0.45 ug total RNA. TCRbeta libraries were built with three nested multiplex PCR rounds, a slightly modified ARM-PCR procedure. Each of the first two PCR rounds ran for about 10 cycles and used multiplex TRBV1-TRBV30 forward primers together with a Cbeta reverse primer. TCRdb cleaned the public reads at Q25 with fastp, built clones with MiXCR and kept in-frame beta chains. For every CDR3 protein sequence, its rows merge into one entry that carries the most common genes and DNA. The sample table shows about 210,000 distinct CDR3 sequences, and 85% are seen once. The ten largest account for around 18% of the sample.

Total RNA and DNA were co-extracted without cell sorting from roughly 20-30 mg of bulk tissue using the AllPrep DNA/RNA mini kit. Input material: tumor tissue from primary liver carcinoma. The receptor set was obtained from a man aged 35-49 years with primary liver carcinoma and hepatitis B virus infection.

Comment on this clonotype: Because it lacks the conserved phenylalanine or tryptophan at the end, this CDR3 is likely a read error. The V gene is TRBV11-2, the J gene TRBJ2-7, with D hard to call. The CDR3 has 15 amino acids. The germline V gene has CDR1 SGHAT and CDR2 FQNNGV. Here the CDR3 reads CASSLSGEATYEQYL. DNA of the CDR3: TGTGCCAGTAGCTTAAGTGGAGAGGCGACTTACGAGCAGTACCTC.

About this clonotype: One junction end does not reproduce the germline sequence, and a read error may be involved. The chain carries TRBV5-6 and TRBJ1-5, with TRBD1 matching over 9 bases. Germline CDR1 reads SGHDT; CDR2 reads YYEEEE. CDR3 length: 16 amino acids. The CDR3 DNA is TGTACCAGCAGTTCCTCCGACAGGGGGTGTTATCAGCCCCAGCATTTT. As protein: CTSSSSDRGCYQPQHF.

In regard to this clonotype: An end of the junction does not agree with germline; a read error may underlie this. The chain joins TRBV11-3 to TRBJ2-7; D not resolved. Germline V lookup: CDR1 SGHNT, CDR2 YENEEA. The CDR3 is 14 amino acids. DNA of the CDR3: TGCGCCAGCAGCTTAAGAGCGAGCACTTACGAGCAGTACTTC. Translating gives CASSLRASTYEQYF.

Remarks on this clonotype: This is likely a read error, given that the CDR3 carries no conserved phenylalanine or tryptophan at its end. V gene TRBV20-1 combines with J gene TRBJ1-2; D not certain. Germline CDR1 DFQATT, CDR2 SNEGSKA (reference sequence). CDR3 length: 13 amino acids. CDR3 DNA sequence: TGTAGTGCTGGAGGGCCAGCGGGCTATGGCTACACCCTC. It encodes CSAGGPAGYGYTL.

For this clonotype: Given the absence of the conserved phenylalanine or tryptophan at the CDR3 end, a read error is likely. The chain's CDR3 is CASSQRGKGGAPEAFL. DNA of the CDR3: TGTGCCAGCAGCCAGCGGGGCAAGGGGGGGGCTCCTGAAGCTTTCTTA. The rearrangement links TRBV16 to TRBJ1-1, with TRBD1 as a possible D gene (6 bases). V lost 3 bases to trimming and J lost 6 bases, with 20 bases between them. The CDR3 has 16 residues. Germline assignment: CDR1 KGHSY and CDR2 FQNENV.

The CDR3 reads CSVVSGVAEAFF. CDR3 in DNA: TGCAGCGTCGTATCCGGGGTCGCTGAAGCTTTCTTT. The V call is TRBV29-1, the J call TRBJ1-1; D is ambiguous. This CDR3 contains 12 residues. Trimming took 6 bases from V and 6 from J, leaving 14 bases between them. Germline V gene sequence: CDR1 SQVTM, CDR2 ANQGSEA.

In its sample, this clonotype was seen a few times. V is TRBV19 and J is TRBJ2-2; D not certain. This CDR3 spans 13 amino acids. Germline V gene lookup returns CDR1 LNHDA and CDR2 SQIVND (reference sequence). Trimming took off 6 bases at V and 1 base at J, with 6 bases between the two ends. The CDR3 sequence: CASRTGNTGELFF. CDR3 nucleotide sequence: TGTGCCAGTAGGACCGGGAACACCGGGGAGCTGTTTTTT.

The chain joins TRBV10-1 to TRBJ2-7; 7 bases fit TRBD1. This CDR3 is 14 amino acids long. Germline CDR1 is WNHNN and CDR2 is SYGVQD (reference sequence). V lost 5 bases and J lost 6; bases outside the gene matches: 10. The CDR3 spells CASSPGGMICEQYF. For the CDR3, the DNA is TGCGCCAGCAGTCCAGGGGGAATGATCTGCGAGCAGTACTTC.

J is TRBJ2-1 and V is TRBV5-4; TRBD2 matches 12 bases. CDR1 is SGHNT, CDR2 YYREEE, per germline (reference sequence). The CDR3 has 15 residues. V lost 6 bases and J lost 6; bases outside the gene matches: 7. In DNA, the CDR3 is TGTGCCAGCAATTGGGCTAGCGGGAGGGCCAATGAGCAGTTCTTC. Protein: CASNWASGRANEQFF.

About this clonotype itself: Germline and junction disagree at one end, which may indicate a read error. V is TRBV6-1 and J is TRBJ1-5, with D possibly matching TRBD1 (6 bases). The CDR3 length is 14 residues. CDR1 is MNHNS, CDR2 SASEGT, per germline. CDR3 residues: CASNEGGNDQPQHF. In nucleotides, the CDR3 is TGTGCCAGCAATGAAGGGGGAAATGATCAGCCCCAACATTTT.

The chain couples TRBV28 to TRBJ2-3; maybe TRBD1 (5 bases). V was trimmed by 9 bases and J by 3 bases, leaving 16 bases between them. This CDR3 is 14 amino acids long. Germline lookup yields CDR1 MDHEN and CDR2 SYDVKM. The CDR3 here is CASSKTVQTDTQYF. Here the CDR3 DNA reads TGTGCCAGTTCTAAGACAGTGCAGACAGATACGCAGTATTTT.

Turning to this clonotype: The junction does not match germline at one end; this may be a read error. The chain is built from TRBV11-2 and TRBJ2-6; possibly TRBD1 or TRBD2 for D (6 bases each). The CDR3 runs 21 residues. Germline V gene lookup returns CDR1 SGHAT and CDR2 FQNNGV. The CDR3 region is CASSMGGDRCISLSWANVLTF. CDR3 DNA: TGTGCCAGCAGCATGGGGGGAGACAGGTGCATTTCCCTCTCTTGGGCCAACGTACTGACTTTC.

The rearrangement links TRBV12-3 or TRBV12-4 to TRBJ2-3; D gene ambiguous. There are 15 residues in the CDR3. Trimming stripped 10 bases from V and 2 bases from J, with 19 bases between. The CDR3 loop is CANSHDQSFTDTQYF. DNA of the CDR3: TGTGCCAACAGCCACGACCAGTCCTTCACAGATACGCAGTATTTT.

In the case of this clonotype: A read error may explain this, as a much larger clone is one base away. The rearrangement joins TRBV30 to TRBJ2-7; a possible D gene is TRBD2 (6 bases). CDR1 is GTSNPN, CDR2 SVGIG, per germline (reference sequence). This CDR3 is 13 amino acids long. CDR3 amino acids: CAWREGGLYEQHF. The CDR3 nucleotides are TGTGCCTGGAGGGAGGGCGGTCTCTACGAGCAGCACTTC.

The chain carries TRBV11-1 and TRBJ2-7, with D perhaps TRBD2 (6 bases). Between the trimmed V and J ends, which lost 4 bases and 6 bases, there was a span of 13 bases. The germline V gene has CDR1 SGHAT and CDR2 FQDESV (reference sequence). The CDR3 has 13 amino acids. The CDR3 DNA reads TGTGCCAGCAGCTCATCGCGGGGTGTCGAGCAGTACTTC. This gives the protein CASSSSRGVEQYF.

As regards this clonotype: One junction end does not reproduce the germline sequence, and a read error may be involved. The V and J genes are TRBV29-1 and TRBJ1-2; a possible D gene is TRBD1 (6 bases). The CDR3 has 13 residues. Per the germline V gene, CDR1 is SQVTM and CDR2 is ANQGSEA. The CDR3 coding sequence is TGCATCGTCGGGGGCAGGGAAAACTATGGTTACACCTTC. Residues: CIVGGRENYGYTF.

On this clonotype: The germline gene is not matched at one end of the junction; a read error may be the cause. V is TRBV11-3 and J is TRBJ2-2; TRBD1 matches at 8 bases. There are 15 residues in the CDR3. Germline V gene sequence: CDR1 SGHNT, CDR2 YENEEA. The CDR3 DNA follows: TGTACCAGCAGCACCCGGACAGGGAACATCGGGGAGCTGTTTTTT. Translated: CTSSTRTGNIGELFF.

Note on this clonotype: With a much larger clone just one base away, this may be a read error. V usage is TRBV28 and J usage is TRBJ1-4; D not resolved. There are 13 residues in the CDR3. Germline CDR1 and CDR2: MDHEN and SYDVKM. This CDR3 reads CTSSTTDTEKLFF. Here the CDR3 DNA reads TGTACCAGCAGTACAACCGACACTGAAAAACTGTTTTTT.

With respect to this clonotype: The conserved final phenylalanine or tryptophan is absent from the CDR3, which likely points to a read error. This chain connects TRBV11-2 to TRBJ2-1; no clear D gene. This CDR3 is 13 amino acids long. The germline V gene encodes CDR1 SGHAT and CDR2 FQNNGV. Trimming pared 4 bases from V and 4 bases from J, leaving 8 bases between. The CDR3: CASSSEFYNEQFL. DNA for the CDR3: TGTGCCAGCAGCTCGGAATTTTACAATGAGCAGTTCTTA.

Turning to this clonotype: Relative to the germline gene, one junction end is altered; a read error may explain this. This chain's CDR3 is CASSSNSDHPQHF. CDR3 DNA: TGTGCCAGCAGCAGTAACAGCGATCACCCCCAGCATTTT. This chain connects TRBV12-3 or TRBV12-4 to TRBJ1-5, with D uncertain. The CDR3 spans 13 residues.